This is a list of T cell receptor beta chains from one sample in a study of blood T cell repertoires in COVID-19. Produced via immunoSEQ multiplex PCR; TCRdb's table is partial and in-frame only. The sample carries over 450,000 clones, 70% to 90% recorded once. Material for sequencing was peripheral blood. The receptors derive from a woman aged 50 to 60 with COVID-19, enrolled during active disease. Each CDR3 is given with its conserved first and last residue. The D gene is left open where the match is weak. A clone size is listed for some rows: how often the clone was seen (once, few, many), or a class if it is expanded.

V gene	D gene	J gene	clone size	CDR3 DNA	CDR3 protein
TRBV18	.	TRBJ1-1	.	TGTGCCAGCTCACTGGGACAGAACACTGAAGCTTTCTTT	CASSLGQNTEAFF
TRBV27	TRBD1	TRBJ2-1	once	TGTGCCAGCAGTGATTGGGACAGGACTGGAAATGAGCAGTTCTTC	CASSDWDRTGNEQFF
TRBV10-2	TRBD2	TRBJ2-3	.	TGCGCCAGCAGTGATACTAGCGGGGGTCTCGGCACAGATACGCAGTATTTT	CASSDTSGGLGTDTQYF
TRBV9	.	TRBJ1-2	.	TGTGCCAGCAGCGGGCTGACAGGCCCCTATGGCTACACCTTC	CASSGLTGPYGYTF
TRBV6-5	.	TRBJ2-7	.	TGTGCCAGCAGTCCCAGGGTGGCCTACGAGCAGTACTTC	CASSPRVAYEQYF
TRBV11-2	TRBD1	TRBJ2-5	.	TGTGCCAGCAGCTTTGGGACAGGCCCTAGGGAGACCCAGTACTTC	CASSFGTGPRETQYF
TRBV2	.	TRBJ1-1	few	TGTGCCAGCAGTGCCGCTGAAGCTTTCTTT	CASSAAEAFF
TRBV18	TRBD1	TRBJ2-3	.	TGTGCCAGCTCACCCATGACAGGGGGGCAGGGAGATACGCAGTATTTT	CASSPMTGGQGDTQYF
TRBV9	TRBD1	TRBJ2-2	.	TGTGCCAGCAGCGTAGCTAACAGGGGGGTGGCCGGGGAGCTGTTTTTT	CASSVANRGVAGELFF
TRBV12-5	.	TRBJ1-5	few	TGTGCTAGTGGTTTGGTTCGGGGCAATCAGCCCCAGCATTTT	CASGLVRGNQPQHF
TRBV19	TRBD1	TRBJ1-1	.	TGTGCCAGTAGTATAGACCCGACAGGGAAGTTGGCCGAAGCTTTCTTT	CASSIDPTGKLAEAFF
TRBV5-1	.	TRBJ1-1	.	TGCGCCAGCAGCTTTTCTCCAGGGTTGGGGAACACTGAAGCTTTCTTT	CASSFSPGLGNTEAFF
TRBV7-9	TRBD1	TRBJ1-3	.	TGTGCCAGCAGCTCCACTTCGACAGGGGCTGGAAACACCATATATTTT	CASSSTSTGAGNTIYF
TRBV19	TRBD1	TRBJ2-7	.	TGTGCCAGTAGTCCCGGGACAGGGGAGGGCGAGCAGTACTTC	CASSPGTGEGEQYF
TRBV29-1	TRBD1	TRBJ1-5	.	TGCAGCGTCCGTCGGGACAGGACGCAGCCCCAGCATTTT	CSVRRDRTQPQHF
TRBV28	TRBD1	TRBJ2-1	.	TGTGCCAGCACCGACCGGGACAGGGGAAGGGGTGAGCAGTTCTTC	CASTDRDRGRGEQFF
TRBV2	TRBD1	TRBJ1-6	.	TGTGCCAGCAGTCTACGGACAGGGGACGGCAATTCACCCCTCCACTTT	CASSLRTGDGNSPLHF
TRBV12-5	TRBD2	TRBJ2-2	.	TGTGCTAGTGGTTTGGTCCTGACTAGCCAGGCCGGGGAGCTGTTTTTT	CASGLVLTSQAGELFF
TRBV11-3	.	TRBJ2-2	once	TGTGCCAGCAGCTTAGCCCGGGAAGGCGGGGAGCTGTTTTTT	CASSLAREGGELFF
TRBV25-1	TRBD2	TRBJ2-7	.	TGTGCCAGCAGTGAATTATACGGGAGGACCTACGAGCAGTACTTC	CASSELYGRTYEQYF
TRBV2	.	TRBJ2-3	.	TGTGCCATCTTTCGGGGGGCCCCAGATACGCAGTATTTT	CAIFRGAPDTQYF
TRBV3-1/TRBV3-2	.	TRBJ1-5	.	TGTGCCAGCAGCCAAACAGGGACCGGGGGCAATCAGCCCCAGCATTTT	CASSQTGTGGNQPQHF
TRBV2	.	TRBJ1-1	.	TGTGCCAGCAGTGATGGGGCTAGGTGGGTGAACACTGAAGCTTTCTTT	CASSDGARWVNTEAFF
TRBV11-2	.	TRBJ1-2	.	TGTGCCAGCAGCTTAGATTTCAGGAGCGGGCCCTACACCTTC	CASSLDFRSGPYTF
TRBV19	.	TRBJ2-1	once	TGTGCCAGTAGGGCAACGGAGTACAATGAGCAGTTCTTC	CASRATEYNEQFF
TRBV30	.	TRBJ1-2	.	TGTGCCTGGAGTCTGGGACTCATGGTTGGCTACACCTTC	CAWSLGLMVGYTF
TRBV18	.	TRBJ2-3	.	TGTGCCAGCTCACCGAGGAGTCGGCGAGAGAGCACAGATACGCAGTATTTT	CASSPRSRRESTDTQYF
TRBV3-1/TRBV3-2	.	TRBJ2-5	.	TGTGCCAGCAGCCAGAGTGGGACCCAGTACTTC	CASSQSGTQYF
TRBV19	.	TRBJ1-2	.	TGTGCCAGTAGTATTCTTGAGTTCTATGGCTACACCTTC	CASSILEFYGYTF
TRBV28	TRBD1	TRBJ2-2	once	TGTGCCAGCAGCCGAGAGGGACAGGGTGCGCCCGGGGAGCTGTTTTTT	CASSREGQGAPGELFF
TRBV5-5	TRBD2	TRBJ2-6	.	TGTGCCAGCAGCTGGCTGCGGGGGTCTGGGGCCAACGTCCTGACTTTC	CASSWLRGSGANVLTF
TRBV7-9	TRBD1	TRBJ2-7	few	TGTGCCAGCAGCACTTTGGACAGGGGGTACGAGCAGTACTTC	CASSTLDRGYEQYF
TRBV19	TRBD1	TRBJ1-5	.	TGTGCCAGCTCAGGGGGCGAGAACAATCAGCCCCAGCATTTT	CASSGGENNQPQHF
TRBV5-6	TRBD1	TRBJ1-5	.	TGTGCCAGCAGCTTGGCGACAGGGGGTGGGATGCAGCCCCAGCATTTT	CASSLATGGGMQPQHF
TRBV19	.	TRBJ1-1	few	TGTGCCAGTAAGCGGGAACTGAACACTGAAGCTTTCTTT	CASKRELNTEAFF
TRBV2	.	TRBJ1-1	.	TGTGCCAGCAGTGAAGCTTCGGGAGGTGGGACTGAAGCTTTCTTT	CASSEASGGGTEAFF
TRBV15	.	TRBJ1-5	.	TGTGCCACCTCGGGGGGGCAAGAGCCCCAGCATTTT	CATSGGQEPQHF
TRBV4-1	.	TRBJ1-5	once	TGCGCCAGCAGCCATGATGACTTGAATCAGCCCCAGCATTTT	CASSHDDLNQPQHF
TRBV5-1	.	TRBJ1-4	.	TGCGCCAGCAGCCCATTCTCGGGACAAGGAGAAAAACTGTTTTTT	CASSPFSGQGEKLFF
TRBV6-5	.	TRBJ1-3	once	TGTGCCAGCAGTTACTCGATTAGACAACCGGGGACCATATATTTT	CASSYSIRQPGTIYF
TRBV10-3	.	TRBJ2-3	.	TGTGCCATCCGCGGAGGCACCCCGGCAGATACGCAGTATTTT	CAIRGGTPADTQYF
TRBV30	.	TRBJ2-1	.	TGTGCCTGGAGTGTAGGGGCCGAACTTGAGCAGTTCTTC	CAWSVGAELEQFF
TRBV21-1	.	TRBJ2-1	few	TGTGCCAGCAGCAAAGATTGGGGTTCGGACTACGCCTACAATGAGCAGTTCTTC	CASSKDWGSDYAYNEQFF
TRBV10-3	.	TRBJ2-7	.	TGTGCCATCAGTGAGTCTGGACAGTTCTCCTACGAGCAGTACTTC	CAISESGQFSYEQYF